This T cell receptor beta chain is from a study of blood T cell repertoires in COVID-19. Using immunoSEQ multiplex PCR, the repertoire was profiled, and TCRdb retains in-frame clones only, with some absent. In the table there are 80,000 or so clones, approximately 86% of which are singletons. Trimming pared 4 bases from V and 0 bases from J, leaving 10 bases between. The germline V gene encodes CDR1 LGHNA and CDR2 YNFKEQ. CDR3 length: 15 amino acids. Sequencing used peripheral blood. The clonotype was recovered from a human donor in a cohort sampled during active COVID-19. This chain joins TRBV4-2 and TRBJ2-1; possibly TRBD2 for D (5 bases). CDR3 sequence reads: CASSPYGGSYNEQFF. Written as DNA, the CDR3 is TGTGCCAGCAGCCCTTACGGAGGCTCCTACAATGAGCAGTTCTTC.